This section outlines one T cell receptor (beta chain) sequence together with its context. Its target is unknown. The data originate from a study of cytomegalovirus exposure and HLA in healthy donors. Study findings and constraints: Among immune exposure information, only CMV serostatus was available.

There were likely unrecorded immune exposures, though donors were nominally healthy when sampled. The junction had 16 bases not matched to a gene; V was cut back by 6 bases and J by 2 bases. The CDR3 is 18 amino acids. Looked up from germline, CDR1 is SQVTM and CDR2 is ANQGSEA. Primers included in the PCR were 60 Vbeta and 13 Jbeta primers. Generated by immunoSEQ multiplex PCR, the TCRdb table keeps only in-frame clones and is missing some. Altogether approximately 160,000 clones are present, about 81% being singletons, with the ten largest covering more than 0.75%. Specimen: PBMCs. The origin of this receptor is a girl under 10 years old in good health and CMV-seropositive. This rearrangement joins TRBV29-1 to TRBJ2-2; 9 bases are shared with TRBD1. The chain's CDR3 is CSVAPGQGRSLNTGELFF. CDR3 bases: TGCAGCGTGGCCCCGGGACAGGGTCGATCACTAAACACCGGGGAGCTGTTTTTT.